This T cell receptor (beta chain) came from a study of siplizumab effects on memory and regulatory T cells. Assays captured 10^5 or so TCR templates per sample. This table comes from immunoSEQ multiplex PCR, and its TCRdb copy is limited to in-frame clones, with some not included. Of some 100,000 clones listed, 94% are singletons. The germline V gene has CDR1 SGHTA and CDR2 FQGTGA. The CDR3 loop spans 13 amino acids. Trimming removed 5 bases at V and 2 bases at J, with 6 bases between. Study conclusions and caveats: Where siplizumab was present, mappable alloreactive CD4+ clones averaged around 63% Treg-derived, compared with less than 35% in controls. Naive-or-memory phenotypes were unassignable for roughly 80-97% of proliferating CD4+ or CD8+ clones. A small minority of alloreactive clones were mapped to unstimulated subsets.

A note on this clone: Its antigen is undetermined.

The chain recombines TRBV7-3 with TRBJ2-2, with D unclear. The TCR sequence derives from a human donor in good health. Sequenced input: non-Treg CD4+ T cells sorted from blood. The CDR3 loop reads CASSRDNTGELFF. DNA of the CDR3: TGTGCCAGCAGCCGAGACAACACCGGGGAGCTGTTTTTT.